A single sample is the source of the 9 T cell receptor beta chains below, sequenced in a study of T cells after yellow fever vaccination (dated by TCRdb to 2018 to 2020). Library prep was done by 5' RACE. Instrument used: Illumina NovaSeq 6000. TCRdb handled the public reads itself, with Q25 trimming in fastp and clone calling in MiXCR, and kept productive beta chains. Each CDR3 protein appears once, grouped with its most common genes and DNA. This sample comprises 100,000 to 150,000 distinct CDR3 sequences, approximately 16% of them detected only once. The ten most abundant clones make up roughly 43% of the sample. The sample's treatment or condition, from its label and the paper: live attenuated yellow fever vaccine strain. Sequenced material: CD8+ T cells sorted from PBMCs, taken 5 days after the yellow fever booster vaccination. Receptor source: a man between 18 and 29 years old who received the YFV17D yellow fever vaccine.

The rearrangement uses TRBV5-4 and TRBJ1-1; D is ambiguous. Trimming shortened V by 4 bases and J by 6 bases, and 13 bases separated the two germline ends. The CDR3 is made up of 13 amino acids. Germline CDR1 SGHNT, CDR2 YYREEE (reference sequence). CDR3 residues: CASSAEGPPEAFF. CDR3 sequence (DNA): TGTGCCAGCAGCGCAGAGGGTCCCCCTGAAGCTTTCTTT.

The rearrangement uses TRBV28 and TRBJ1-1; D gene unclear. Germline CDR1 is MDHEN and CDR2 is SYDVKM. V lost 2 bases and J 3 bases, leaving 10 bases between the germline ends. The CDR3 spans 14 residues. The chain's CDR3 is CASSLRVEYTEAFF. The CDR3 nucleotides are TGTGCCAGCAGTTTAAGAGTGGAGTACACTGAAGCTTTCTTT.

This clonotype was seen more than once but under ten times. The CDR3 protein is CASSKAYSNQPQHF. In nucleotides, the CDR3 is TGTGCCAGCAGTAAGGCTTATAGCAATCAGCCCCAGCATTTT. J is TRBJ1-5 and V is TRBV6-2 or TRBV6-3, with D unclear. The CDR3 is 14 residues long. CDR1 MNHEY and CDR2 SVGEGT come from the germline V gene. Trimming removed 5 bases from V and 0 bases from J, with 8 bases in between.

This clonotype was counted many times. The chain carries TRBV12-3 or TRBV12-4 and TRBJ2-7; no clear D gene. The CDR3 is 13 amino acids. V lost 3 bases and J lost 0, with 6 bases in between. The CDR3 is CASSFGVSYEQYF. The CDR3 DNA sequence: TGTGCCAGCAGTTTCGGCGTCTCCTACGAGCAGTACTTC.

The table lists this clonotype with a few counts. The CDR3 DNA reads TGTGCCAGCAGTCGACAGGCCGGGGCCTACGAGCAGTACGTC. The encoded protein is CASSRQAGAYEQYV. The chain employs TRBV6-1 and TRBJ2-7; tentative D call: TRBD1 (6 bases). This CDR3 spans 14 amino acids. CDR1 is MNHNS and CDR2 is SASEGT in the germline V gene. V lost 5 bases to trimming and J lost 2 bases, with 13 bases between them.

J is TRBJ1-2 and V is TRBV5-1; D might be TRBD1 (5 bases). The CDR3 extends over 12 amino acids. With 1 base removed from V and 6 bases from J, the gap between germline ends came to 7 bases. Per germline, CDR1 SGHRS and CDR2 YFSETQ. CDR3 region: CASSLRGDGYTF. The CDR3 DNA reads TGCGCCAGCAGCTTGAGAGGGGATGGCTACACCTTC.

This clonotype has just a few counts. The chain joins TRBV2 to TRBJ2-1; D possibly corresponds to TRBD2 (7 bases). This CDR3 spans 17 amino acids. Germline lookup yields CDR1 SNHLY and CDR2 FYNNEI. V was clipped by 6 bases and J by 0 bases, with 18 bases between them. CDR3 coding DNA: TGTGCCAGCAGACGGACTAGGGGGGCCAGCTCCTACAATGAGCAGTTCTTC. Translating gives CASRRTRGASSYNEQFF.

The V and J genes are TRBV4-1 and TRBJ2-2; D call uncertain. V gave up 3 bases and J gave up 10 bases, with 24 bases separating them. The CDR3 has 17 amino acids. CDR1 is MGHRA, CDR2 YSYEKL, per germline. In nucleotides, the CDR3 is TGCGCCAGCAGCCAGGAGTCTGTCACGTTGCCGAGCGCGGAGCTGTTTTTT. This codes for CASSQESVTLPSAELFF.

This clonotype has more than one count but fewer than ten. V and J are TRBV4-3 and TRBJ2-2, with a possible D match to TRBD1 (5 bases). Germline V lookup: CDR1 LGHNA, CDR2 YSLEER. V was clipped by 0 bases and J by 7 bases, with 12 bases between them. The CDR3 is made up of 15 amino acids. CDR3 sequence (DNA): TGCGCCAGCAGCCAAGATTCAGGGTCCCACGGGGAGCTGTTTTTT. As protein: CASSQDSGSHGELFF.